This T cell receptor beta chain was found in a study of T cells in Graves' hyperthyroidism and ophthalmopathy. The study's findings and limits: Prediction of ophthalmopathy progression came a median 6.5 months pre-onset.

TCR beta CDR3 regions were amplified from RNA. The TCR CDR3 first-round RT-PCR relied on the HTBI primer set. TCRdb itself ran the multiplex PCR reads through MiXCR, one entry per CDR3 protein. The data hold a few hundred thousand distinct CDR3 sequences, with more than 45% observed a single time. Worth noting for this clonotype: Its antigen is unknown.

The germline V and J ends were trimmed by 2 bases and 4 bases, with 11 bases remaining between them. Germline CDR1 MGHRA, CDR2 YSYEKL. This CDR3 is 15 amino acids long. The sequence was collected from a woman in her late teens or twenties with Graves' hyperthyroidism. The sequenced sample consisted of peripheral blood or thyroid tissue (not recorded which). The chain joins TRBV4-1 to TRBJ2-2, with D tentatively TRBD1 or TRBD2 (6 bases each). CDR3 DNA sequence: TGCGCCAGCAGCCAATCGGGGGCTAGCACCGGGGAGCTGTTTTTT. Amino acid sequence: CASSQSGASTGELFF.